These T cell receptor beta chains were read from a single sample in a study of cytomegalovirus exposure and HLA in healthy donors. The protocol was immunoSEQ multiplex PCR, while the TCRdb copy is restricted to in-frame clones and leaves out a portion. The data contain under 85,000 clones, roughly 78% of them seen just once; the ten biggest clones take up around 4.7%. The sequencing sample was made of PBMCs. Every receptor here comes from a woman aged 30 to 39 in good health and CMV-seronegative. Each CDR3 is given with its conserved first and last residue. The D gene is left open where the match is weak. Where a row states a size, it is once, few, many or the class of an expanded clone; other rows omit it.

d_gene	abundance	v_gene	j_gene	CDR3nt	CDR3aa
TRBD2	.	TRBV7-2	TRBJ2-1	TGTGCCAGCAGCTTTCGCGGGGCGGGGGGACGGAATGAGCAGTTCTTC	CASSFRGAGGRNEQFF
.	.	TRBV7-9	TRBJ2-1	TGTGCCAGCAGCTCCGGGGTTTATGAGCAGTTCTTC	CASSSGVYEQFF
.	.	TRBV13	TRBJ2-5	TGTGCCAGCAGCTCCGTCCGACTGACCAGAGAGACCCAGTACTTC	CASSSVRLTRETQYF
TRBD1	.	TRBV7-9	TRBJ1-4	TGTGCCAGCAGCCCAGCGGGGACAGGGCGGGAAAAACTGTTTTTT	CASSPAGTGREKLFF
.	.	TRBV5-1	TRBJ2-2	TGCGCCAGCAGCTTGGTAGTGGGCTCGCCGGAGCTGTTTTTT	CASSLVVGSPELFF
.	.	TRBV5-6	TRBJ1-1	TGTGCCAGCAGCCCGGGGGGGGCTTTCAGGAACACTGAAGCTTTCTTT	CASSPGGAFRNTEAFF
.	.	TRBV4-1	TRBJ1-5	TGCGCCAGCAGCCAAGATTGGATCCCCGGCCGGGGGAATAGCAATCAGCCCCAGCATTTT	CASSQDWIPGRGNSNQPQHF
.	few	TRBV6-5	TRBJ1-4	TGTGCCAGCGCATGGGGGGTTAGTAATGAAAAACTGTTTTTT	CASAWGVSNEKLFF
.	.	TRBV30	TRBJ2-3	TGTGCCTGGAGTGTAGGACTCCAGTGGCTAGGGCGGGACCGCACAGATACGCAGTATTTT	CAWSVGLQWLGRDRTDTQYF
TRBD1	.	TRBV7-9	TRBJ2-3	TGTGCCAGCAGCTTCGACAGGGGCGGCACAGATACGCAGTATTTT	CASSFDRGGTDTQYF
TRBD2	once	TRBV30	TRBJ2-1	TGTGCCTGGACTCTAGCGGGAGGTATAGGTGAGCAGTTCTTC	CAWTLAGGIGEQFF
TRBD1	.	TRBV30	TRBJ1-1	TGTGCCTGGAGGAGGGGGCAGGGGAACACTGAAGCTTTCTTT	CAWRRGQGNTEAFF
.	.	TRBV9	TRBJ2-1	TGTGCCAGCAGCGTAGGGGGGGGCAGGGTTTTGGACAATGAGCAGTTCTTC	CASSVGGGRVLDNEQFF
TRBD1	.	TRBV30	TRBJ1-1	TGTGCCTGGCAGGGGGCTGGGGACACTGAAGCTTTCTTT	CAWQGAGDTEAFF
.	.	TRBV4-1	TRBJ1-1	TGCGCCAGCAGCCACCGAACAGGGATGAACACTGAAGCTTTCTTT	CASSHRTGMNTEAFF
.	few	TRBV13	TRBJ2-2	TGTGCCAGCAGCCCGGGGACCGGGGAGCTGTTTTTT	CASSPGTGELFF
.	.	TRBV28	TRBJ1-6	TGTGCCAGCAGTTTCGAAGGAGTCCTTAATTCACCCCTCCACTTT	CASSFEGVLNSPLHF
.	.	TRBV10-2	TRBJ2-7	TGCGCCAGCAGTGAGACTCTGGAGCAGTACTTC	CASSETLEQYF
.	.	TRBV10-1	TRBJ2-1	TGCGCCAGCAGTTCACAGCTCAATGAGCAGTTCTTC	CASSSQLNEQFF
.	.	TRBV28	TRBJ1-2	TGTGCCAGCACTGTCCCAGGGGAGAACTATGGCTACACCTTC	CASTVPGENYGYTF
.	.	TRBV4-1	TRBJ2-5	TGCGCCAGCAGCCAGCCGTCGGGGTACCAAGAGACCCAGTACTTC	CASSQPSGYQETQYF
.	few	TRBV14	TRBJ2-5	TGTGCCAGCAGCACGGGACTTATCACCGCTCAAGAGACCCAGTACTTC	CASSTGLITAQETQYF
.	.	TRBV19	TRBJ1-1	TGTGCCAGTAGATCCTCTATGAACACTGAAGCTTTCTTT	CASRSSMNTEAFF
TRBD2	.	TRBV18	TRBJ2-3	TGTGCCAGCTCACCACTCGCCGGGACTAGCGGGAGAACTGGCACAGATACGCAGTATTTT	CASSPLAGTSGRTGTDTQYF
TRBD1	.	TRBV5-1	TRBJ2-7	TGCGCCAGCAGCTTGGTACAGGGGGACTACGAGCAGTACTTC	CASSLVQGDYEQYF
.	.	TRBV6-5	TRBJ1-5	TGTGCCAGCAGCCGGAGGGTGGGGAGTCAGCCCCAGCATTTT	CASSRRVGSQPQHF
TRBD1	few	TRBV5-1	TRBJ1-1	TGCGCCAGCCGTCCGGGACAGGGGGGCCGCATTGAAGCTTTCTTT	CASRPGQGGRIEAFF
.	.	TRBV30	TRBJ2-7	TGTGCCTGGAGTCCAGGGCTAGCCTACGAGCAGTACTTC	CAWSPGLAYEQYF
TRBD1	.	TRBV6-1	TRBJ1-2	TGTGCCAGCAGTCCACGACAGGGTGGCAACACCTTC	CASSPRQGGNTF
TRBD1	.	TRBV6-5	TRBJ1-2	TGTGCCAGCAGTTACTCGAAGGACAGGGGATACTACACCTTC	CASSYSKDRGYYTF
TRBD2	.	TRBV13	TRBJ2-1	TGTGCCAGCAGATCAGCGGGATTCAGTAATGAGCAGTTCTTC	CASRSAGFSNEQFF
TRBD1	few	TRBV30	TRBJ1-2	TGTGCCTGGAGTAACTACCTGGTCGCAGGGGGTACCTCCTATGGCTACACCTTC	CAWSNYLVAGGTSYGYTF
TRBD1	few	TRBV25-1	TRBJ1-1	TGTGCCAGCAGTGCGCAGACAGGGGTCCCTGAAGCTTTCTTT	CASSAQTGVPEAFF
.	.	TRBV30	TRBJ1-6	TGTGCCTGGCTTGACGGGGGGTTAAATTCACCCCTCCACTTT	CAWLDGGLNSPLHF
TRBD1	.	TRBV7-3	TRBJ2-7	TGTGCCAGCAGCCTAACAGGACAGGGGAAATACGAGCAGTACTTC	CASSLTGQGKYEQYF
.	.	TRBV6-1	TRBJ2-5	TGTGCCAGCAGTGCATACAGGGCGGCAGGAGAGACCCAGTACTTC	CASSAYRAAGETQYF
.	.	TRBV4-3	TRBJ2-7	TGCGCCAGCAGCCAAGAGACAGGAGGAGAGCAGTACTTC	CASSQETGGEQYF
TRBD1	.	TRBV6-5	TRBJ2-4	TGTGCCAGCAGTGCCCCTGGACAGGAAAACATCCAGTACTTC	CASSAPGQENIQYF
TRBD2	.	TRBV9	TRBJ2-3	TGTGCCAGCAGCGTGACTAGCGGGTACACAGATACGCAGTATTTT	CASSVTSGYTDTQYF
.	.	TRBV30	TRBJ1-5	TGTGCCTGGAGTCGACAGGAGGATCAGCCCCAGCATTTT	CAWSRQEDQPQHF
.	few	TRBV2	TRBJ2-6	TGTGCCAGCAGCTCGTACCAGGGTTCTGGGGCCAACGTCCTGACTTTC	CASSSYQGSGANVLTF
.	.	TRBV6-5	TRBJ2-7	TGTGCCAGCAGTTATGGTCTGGGGGCGAGCTCCGAGCAGTACTTC	CASSYGLGASSEQYF
.	.	TRBV11-2	TRBJ2-1	TGTGCCAGCAGCTTACTCCGTGTGCAGTTCTTC	CASSLLRVQFF
TRBD2	.	TRBV10-1	TRBJ2-7	TGCGCCAGCAGTGAGTCGACGACTAGCGGATACGAGCAGTACTTC	CASSESTTSGYEQYF
.	.	TRBV9	TRBJ2-3	TGTGCCAGCAGCGTAGACCCCAGGGGGGCAGATACGCAGTATTTT	CASSVDPRGADTQYF
.	.	TRBV30	TRBJ1-5	TGTGCCTGGAGTCGTCAGGACAATCAGCCCCAGCATTTT	CAWSRQDNQPQHF
.	few	TRBV28	TRBJ1-1	TGTGCCAGCAGCAATTACAGGGAGTGGGCTTTCTTT	CASSNYREWAFF
.	.	TRBV5-1	TRBJ1-1	TGCGCCAGCAGGCAGTCCAACAGTCCGGTCACTGAAGCTTTCTTT	CASRQSNSPVTEAFF
.	.	TRBV10-3	TRBJ1-1	TGTGCCATCAGTGAGAACGAGTGGGAGAAGGTCACTGAAGCTTTCTTT	CAISENEWEKVTEAFF
.	.	TRBV29-1	TRBJ2-2	TGCAGCGTGACAGACGTAGGAACCGGGGAGCTGTTTTTT	CSVTDVGTGELFF